This T cell receptor (beta chain) stems from a study of T-cell reconstitution after alpha-beta-depleted transplantation in children (TCRdb year 2016). Looking at the study overall: Using TCR repertoire profiling, the study quantitatively followed how T-cell immune reconstitution unfolded in children after TCRalphabeta/CD19-depleted allogeneic hematopoietic cell transplantation. General conclusions and limits of the study: The apparently early recovery of alphabetaT-cell counts about two months after transplant reportedly depended on only several hundred rapidly expanded clones that came from non-depleted graft cells. Over subsequent months, a decline in hyperexpanded clone frequencies was noted, and after one year, T-cell counts and TCRbeta diversity were mostly ascribed to newly produced T cells. The high TCRbeta diversity at day 60 in some patients was ascribed to recipient T cells and intrathymic progenitors that had survived conditioning.

The library was built by means of PCR. The sequencer listed for this sample is Illumina HiSeq 2500. To normalize quantification of the TCRbeta repertoire, the TCR libraries were built with molecular barcoding that relied on unique molecular identifiers. TCRdb took the public reads, trimmed them with fastp at Q25, ran MiXCR for clone calling and kept in-frame beta chains. Each CDR3 protein appears once, grouped with its most common genes and DNA. This sample comprises roughly 500,000 distinct CDR3 sequences, roughly 10% of them detected only once. Of the sample, 2% falls within the top ten clones. The sample's treatment or condition label is to be understood as: allogeneic hematopoietic cell transplantation with graft depleted of TCRalphabeta T cells and CD19 B cells. The transplant recipients were children given TCRalphabeta/CD19-depleted allogeneic hematopoietic cell grafts. Trimming removed 4 bases from V and 0 bases from J, leaving 10 bases between the germline ends. There are 14 amino acids in the CDR3, from cysteine to phenylalanine inclusive. Only the CDR3 region is kept as DNA, spanning 42 bases read in frame from base 1. The germline V gene provides CDR1 SQVTM and CDR2 ANQGSEA.

This clonotype was counted many times. Its recognized antigen is unknown. Base quality data are lacking; no much larger clone is found one base away. The chain was built from TRBV29-1 and TRBJ1-5, with the D gene uncertain. Sequences were derived from PBMCs, sampled before TCRalphabeta/CD19-depleted stem cell transplant. The clonotype originates from a child under 10 years old with inherited bone marrow failure, due to receive a stem cell transplant. The CDR3 sequence is CSVGEGNSNQPQHF. The DNA reads as follows: TGCAGCGTTGGCGAAGGAAATAGCAATCAGCCCCAGCATTTT.